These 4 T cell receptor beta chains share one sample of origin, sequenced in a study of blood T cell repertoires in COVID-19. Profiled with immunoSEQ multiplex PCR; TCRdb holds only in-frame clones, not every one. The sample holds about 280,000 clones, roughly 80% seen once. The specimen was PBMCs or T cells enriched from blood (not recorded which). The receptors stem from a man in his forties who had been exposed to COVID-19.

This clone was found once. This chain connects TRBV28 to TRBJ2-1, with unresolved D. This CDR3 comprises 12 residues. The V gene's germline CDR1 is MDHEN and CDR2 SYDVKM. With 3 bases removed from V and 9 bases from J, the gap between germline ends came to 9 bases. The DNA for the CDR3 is TGTGCCAGCAGTTTTACGGTTAGTGAGCAGTTCTTC. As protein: CASSFTVSEQFF.

As DNA, the CDR3 is TGCGCCAGCATTAGCGACAGGGGTCTTTCCCCCAGTCAGCCCCAGCATTTT. Translating it yields CASISDRGLSPSQPQHF. This sequence joins TRBV23-1 and TRBJ1-5, with 8 bases lining up with TRBD1. TRBV23-1 is filed as an ORF, its function uncertain. This CDR3 region has 17 residues. After removal of 7 bases from V and 6 bases from J, the junction contained 17 bases not matched to a gene.

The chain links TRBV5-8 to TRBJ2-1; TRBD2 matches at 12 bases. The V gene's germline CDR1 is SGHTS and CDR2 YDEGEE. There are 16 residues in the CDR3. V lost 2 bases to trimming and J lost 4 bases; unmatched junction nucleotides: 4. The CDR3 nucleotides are TGTGCCAGCAGCTTACCACTAGCGGGAGGTTACAATGAGCAGTTCTTC. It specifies CASSLPLAGGYNEQFF.

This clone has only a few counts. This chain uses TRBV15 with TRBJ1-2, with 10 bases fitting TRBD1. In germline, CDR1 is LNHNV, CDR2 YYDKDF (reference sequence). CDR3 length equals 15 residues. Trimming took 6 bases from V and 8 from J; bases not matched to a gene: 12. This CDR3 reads CATRPPGTGAKGYTF. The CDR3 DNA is TGTGCCACCAGACCTCCAGGGACAGGGGCCAAAGGCTACACCTTC.